Presented here are 9 T cell receptor beta chains from one specimen sequenced in a study of response to subunit inactivated influenza vaccine. MiXCR, run by TCRdb on the RT-PCR reads, gives a single entry per CDR3 protein. The sample records 750,000 to 850,000 distinct CDR3 sequences, about a fifth being singletons. This specimen was PBMCs from blood, taken around 5 days after vaccination. These receptors came from a man aged 45-65 years who received an inactivated influenza vaccine.

This clonotype came up many times. V gene TRBV12-3 or TRBV12-4 combines with J gene TRBJ2-7, with D perhaps matching TRBD2 (5 bases). The CDR3 contains 17 residues. With 5 bases removed from V and 3 bases from J, the gap between germline ends came to 23 bases. For the CDR3, the DNA is TGTGCCAGCAGTCTCTCTCCTCTATCGGGGTCCCACTACGAGCAGTACTTC. Translation gives CASSLSPLSGSHYEQYF.

This clonotype was counted ten times or more. V usage is TRBV7-2 and J usage is TRBJ2-1, with D maybe TRBD1 (6 bases). From germline, CDR1 is SGHTA and CDR2 FQGNSA. The V and J ends lost 2 bases and 10 bases respectively, with 12 bases between them. The CDR3 runs to 13 residues. The CDR3 loop is CASSLMGAGEQFF. The CDR3 DNA is TGTGCCAGCAGCTTAATGGGGGCAGGAGAGCAGTTCTTC.

The chain employs TRBV20-1 and TRBJ2-1; TRBD2 is a possible D gene (6 bases). V was trimmed by 6 bases and J by 3 bases, leaving 18 bases between them. This CDR3 is 15 amino acids long. Germline CDR1 is DFQATT and CDR2 is SNEGSKA (reference sequence). Here the CDR3 DNA reads TGCAGTGCCCGACTGTCTGCGGGGTTCTACAATGAGCAGTTCTTC. It specifies CSARLSAGFYNEQFF.

The CDR3 DNA follows: TGTGCCAGCAGTTCAGGGTATCTGGAGACCCAGTACTTC. Amino acid sequence: CASSSGYLETQYF. This chain uses TRBV6-6 with TRBJ2-5; TRBD1 might be the D (5 bases). This CDR3 comprises 13 residues. CDR1 and CDR2 (germline): MNHNY, SVGAGI (reference sequence). The germline V and J ends were trimmed by 4 bases and 5 bases, with 11 bases remaining between them.

The rearrangement links TRBV29-1 to TRBJ2-7, with 8 bases lining up with TRBD1. V gave up 4 bases and J gave up 0 bases; unmatched junction bases: 5. The CDR3 is made up of 14 amino acids. The V gene's germline CDR1 is SQVTM and CDR2 ANQGSEA. The CDR3 sequence is CSVGGTGRSYEQYF. As DNA, the CDR3 is TGCAGCGTTGGGGGGACAGGCCGCTCCTACGAGCAGTACTTC.

This clonotype was seen a handful of times. The junction does not match germline at one end; this may be a read error. This chain joins TRBV15 and TRBJ2-5; D is tentatively TRBD1 or TRBD2 (5 bases each). Germline V gene data show CDR1 as LNHNV and CDR2 as YYDKDF (reference sequence). The CDR3 runs 14 residues. The CDR3 spells CATGSYGGGETQYF. For the CDR3, the DNA is TGTGCCACCGGCAGTTATGGGGGTGGGGAGACCCAGTACTTC. The entire variable domain, with the rest obtained from reference TRBV15 and TRBJ2-5, is as follows: DAMVIQNPRYQVTQFGKPVTLSCSQTLNHNVMYWYQQKSSQAPKLLFHYYDKDFNNEADTPDNFQSRRPNTSFCFLDIRSPGLGDTAMYLCATGSYGGGETQYFGPGTRLLVL.

This clonotype was found many times. The J gene is TRBJ2-7, the V gene TRBV29-1; perhaps TRBD2 as D (5 bases). The CDR3 sequence is 13 residues long. Trimming took 4 bases from V and 0 from J, leaving 10 bases between them. Germline CDR1 SQVTM, CDR2 ANQGSEA. The CDR3 spells CSVARGSSYEQYF. CDR3 nucleotide sequence: TGCAGCGTTGCCAGAGGGAGCTCCTACGAGCAGTACTTC.

This chain's CDR3 is CASSKNRGGPGYF. Here the CDR3 DNA reads TGTGCCAGCAGTAAAAACCGAGGGGGACCAGGGTACTTC. This chain connects TRBV6-1 to TRBJ2-7; perhaps TRBD1 as D (6 bases). The germline V gene has CDR1 MNHNS and CDR2 SASEGT. This CDR3 region has 13 residues. V shed 5 bases and J shed 12 bases, with 20 bases lying between them.

A remark on this clonotype: This is likely a read error, given that the CDR3 carries no conserved phenylalanine or tryptophan at its end. The limits of the CDR3 on the DNA are not certain, so only TCRdb's listed CDR3 is given. The chain joins TRBV20-1 to TRBJ2-7; TRBD2 was called by the table and not checked on the DNA. Germline CDR1 and CDR2: DFQATT and SNEGSKA (reference sequence). The CDR3 spans 11 residues, counting both ends. The chain's CDR3 is CSAYTSGRAEL.